Listed below are T cell receptor beta chains from one sample, sequenced in a study of CD8 T cells in ankylosing spondylitis. TCRdb fed the 5' RACE reads into MiXCR, producing one record per CDR3 protein. The sample records about 110,000 distinct CDR3 sequences, less than 25% being singletons. Sequencing was performed on synovial fluid, either unsorted or a sorted T cell fraction (not recorded which). The receptors were gathered from a male donor with ankylosing spondylitis. The CDR3 runs from the conserved cysteine through the conserved F or W. Each record gives: clone size, J gene, D gene, V gene, CDR3 DNA, CDR3 protein. A D gene is named only where the DNA matches it firmly. Clone size is given for some rows only: seen once, a few or many times, or a class if the clone is expanded.

many TRBJ1-5 . TRBV6-1 TGTGCCAGCAGTAAAACACGGAGGGGGGATCAGCCCCAGCATTTT CASSKTRRGDQPQHF
few TRBJ2-7 . TRBV12-3/TRBV12-4 TGTGCCAGCAGTTTGCCCGGCAGCGCCTACGAGCAGTACTTC CASSLPGSAYEQYF
. TRBJ2-1 TRBD2 TRBV11-3 TGTGCCAGCAGCCTCGAGCGGGGCGGTAAGCAGTTCTTC CASSLERGGKQFF
. TRBJ2-3 TRBD1 TRBV4-1 TGCGCCAGCAGCCTGGGACAGGGCGGTTTTCGGCGGACCACAGATACGCAGTATTTT CASSLGQGGFRRTTDTQYF
once TRBJ2-3 . TRBV20-1 TGCAGTGCCTCAGCCGGCAGGGGTGCCGCAGATACGCAGTATTTT CSASAGRGAADTQYF
few TRBJ2-7 . TRBV2 TGTGCCAGCCTCGGTGGGGGAGGACTCGAGCAGTACTTC CASLGGGGLEQYF
few TRBJ2-3 TRBD2 TRBV5-1 TGCGCCAGCAGCCCTGGACTAGCTAGCACAGATACGCAGTATTTT CASSPGLASTDTQYF
. TRBJ2-7 TRBD2 TRBV5-4 TGTGCCAGCAGCCTGAAGACTAGCGGGGCCTCCTACGAGCAGTACTTC CASSLKTSGASYEQYF
. TRBJ2-7 . TRBV7-9 TGTGCCAGCAGCTTATCTTGGCGGCAGGAGTACGAGCAGTACTTC CASSLSWRQEYEQYF
many TRBJ2-3 TRBD1 TRBV10-3 TGTGCCATCAGTGAGGGACAGGGGGAAACAGATACGCAGTATTTT CAISEGQGETDTQYF
few TRBJ2-7 . TRBV6-5 TGTGCCAGCAGTTACGGTCTCCGCTCCTACGAGCAGTACTTC CASSYGLRSYEQYF
many TRBJ2-1 . TRBV5-1 TGCGCCAGCAGCTTGGGCAGCGCCGACAATGAGCAGTTCTTC CASSLGSADNEQFF
many TRBJ2-3 TRBD2 TRBV20-1 TGCAGTGCTAGAGATCTCGAGGGAGGGAGAGATACGCAGTATTTT CSARDLEGGRDTQYF
. TRBJ2-3 TRBD2 TRBV29-1 TGCAGCGTTGAAGCCTCCGGGACTAGCCCAGATACGCAGTATTTT CSVEASGTSPDTQYF
. TRBJ2-3 . TRBV11-2 TGTGCCAGCAGCCAGGGGGGGTCTGCCACAGATACGCAGTATTTT CASSQGGSATDTQYF
few TRBJ1-1 . TRBV2 TGTGCCAGCGGAAGGGGAGAGACTGAAGCTTTCTTT CASGRGETEAFF
. TRBJ2-7 TRBD2 TRBV20-1 TGCAGTGCTGCGGGACTAGCGGATTCCTACGAGCAGTACTTC CSAAGLADSYEQYF
. TRBJ1-2 TRBD1 TRBV20-1 TGCAGTGCTAGCGGGACAGGGGGTCTCGGCTACACCTTC CSASGTGGLGYTF
once TRBJ2-1 . TRBV27 TGTGCCAGCAGTTTATCGGTGAGCTCCTACAATGAGCAGTTCTTC CASSLSVSSYNEQFF
few TRBJ2-1 . TRBV29-1 TGCAGCGTTGTTCGGGACTCCTACAATGAGCAGTTCTTC CSVVRDSYNEQFF
. TRBJ2-1 TRBD2 TRBV4-1 TGCGCCAGCAGCCTGCGGACTAGTGCATCGTCCAATGAGCAGTTCTTC CASSLRTSASSNEQFF
many TRBJ1-4 . TRBV2 TGTGCCAGCAGTGCGCAGGCCCCCAGGGCGGTTGAAAAACTGTTTTTT CASSAQAPRAVEKLFF
. TRBJ1-3 . TRBV20-1 TGCAGTGCTAGGGTAGGAGGACTGCGCCCTGGAAACACCATATATTTT CSARVGGLRPGNTIYF
. TRBJ2-5 TRBD2 TRBV12-3/TRBV12-4 TGTGCCAGCAGTTGGGAGGTGGGGGGGAGGGAGACCCAGTACTTC CASSWEVGGRETQYF
few TRBJ2-6 . TRBV12-3/TRBV12-4 TGTGCCAGCAACTGGGGGGCCAACGTCCTGACTTTC CASNWGANVLTF
. TRBJ2-1 TRBD2 TRBV9 TGTGCCAGCAGCGACCTAACTAGCGGGAGCTACAATGAGCAGTTCTTC CASSDLTSGSYNEQFF
. TRBJ1-3 TRBD1 TRBV3-1 TGTGCCAGCAGCCAAGACGGGACAGTTAGAAACACCATATATTTT CASSQDGTVRNTIYF
many TRBJ1-5 . TRBV30 TGTGCCTCCGGGTTCCATCAGCCCCAGCATTTT CASGFHQPQHF
. TRBJ1-1 . TRBV7-8 TGTGCCAGCAGCTTGTACGCCTGGTCACCCGGGCGGGACACTGAAGCTTTCTTT CASSLYAWSPGRDTEAFF
few TRBJ2-3 . TRBV7-2 TGTGCCAGCAGCTTACCCCCTACCGTATTTAGCATAGATACGCAGTATTTT CASSLPPTVFSIDTQYF
few TRBJ1-1 TRBD1 TRBV2 TGTGCCACCAAAAGGGGGACAGGGGGGTACATGAACACTGAAGCTTTCTTT CATKRGTGGYMNTEAFF
. TRBJ2-7 . TRBV20-1 TGCAGTGCTACCCTAGGGCAGGGGCCGGGCGAGCAGTACTTC CSATLGQGPGEQYF
. TRBJ2-5 . TRBV11-2 TGTGCCAGCAGCTGGGCAGTCCAAGAGACCCAGTACTTC CASSWAVQETQYF
few TRBJ2-7 TRBD1 TRBV19 TGTGCCAGTAGCCAGGACAGGGGTTACGAGCAGTACTTC CASSQDRGYEQYF
. TRBJ2-3 . TRBV7-2 TGTGCCAGCAGCTTACGCGCGATAAACACAGATACGCAGTATTTT CASSLRAINTDTQYF
few TRBJ1-4 TRBD1 TRBV12-3/TRBV12-4 TGTGCCAGCAACCCCGGACAGGATGAAAAACTGTTTTTT CASNPGQDEKLFF
few TRBJ1-5 . TRBV2 TGTGCCAGCAAGAAGACAGATAGCAATCAGCCCCAGCATTTT CASKKTDSNQPQHF
. TRBJ2-5 TRBD2 TRBV2 TGTGCCAGCAGTCCTTCCGGGACTAGCGGGAGGGCTGTCGTAGAGACCCAGTACTTC CASSPSGTSGRAVVETQYF
. TRBJ2-7 TRBD1 TRBV5-1 TGCGCCAGCCGCCGGGGACAGGACTCCTACGAGCAGTACTTC CASRRGQDSYEQYF
many TRBJ1-5 . TRBV6-1 TGTGCCAGCATCGGTTCACGGAATCAGCCCCAGCATTTT CASIGSRNQPQHF
few TRBJ2-7 . TRBV6-2/TRBV6-3 TGTGCCAGCAGTTATATTGATCCGGACTCCTACGAGCAGTACTTC CASSYIDPDSYEQYF
once TRBJ2-7 . TRBV20-1 TGCAGTGCCCCCCTTGGGGCCACCTACGAGCAGTACTTC CSAPLGATYEQYF
many TRBJ1-5 . TRBV9 TGTGCCAGCAGCGTAGCAGGGGTGAATCAGCCCCAGCATTTT CASSVAGVNQPQHF
. TRBJ2-1 TRBD2 TRBV7-2 TGTGCCAGCCTAACCAGGTCTAGCGGGAGTGTGAATGAGCAGTTCTTC CASLTRSSGSVNEQFF
. TRBJ2-6 . TRBV20-1 TGCAGTGCTAGAGGATCGCAGTTCTCTGGGGCCAACGTCCTGACTTTC CSARGSQFSGANVLTF
many TRBJ2-1 . TRBV11-2 TGTGCCAGCAGCTTAGTTTCCTACAATGAGCAGTTCTTC CASSLVSYNEQFF
few TRBJ2-3 . TRBV20-1 TGCAGTGCTACTCGGGCTGAACCCCCCACAGATACGCAGTATTTT CSATRAEPPTDTQYF
. TRBJ1-2 . TRBV24-1 TGTGCCACCAGTGATCCGGACAAGGCCGGCTACACCTTC CATSDPDKAGYTF
few TRBJ2-7 TRBD2 TRBV12-3/TRBV12-4 TGTGCCAGCAGTTTTCCGTCGGGAGGGCTGAGCAACGAGCAGTACTTC CASSFPSGGLSNEQYF
. TRBJ1-2 . TRBV5-1 TGCGCCAGCAGCTTGGAGTCGGCCGATAGCTACACCTTC CASSLESADSYTF
few TRBJ2-2 . TRBV7-2 TGTGCCAGCAGCTTAGGCGGATACGACGGGGAGCTGTTTTTT CASSLGGYDGELFF
. TRBJ1-5 TRBD1 TRBV28 TGTGCCAGCAGTCCACAATGGACAGGCTCGAATCAGCCCCAGCATTTT CASSPQWTGSNQPQHF
. TRBJ1-2 . TRBV5-4 TGTGCCAGCAGTGCGGGGAACAGGGACTATGGCTACACCTTC CASSAGNRDYGYTF
few TRBJ2-5 . TRBV24-1 TGTGCCACCAGTGACCCCCCATTGTCGGACCAGTACTTC CATSDPPLSDQYF
many TRBJ2-5 . TRBV20-1 TGCAGTGCTGGAGCGGGCCCCCAAGAGACCCAGTACTTC CSAGAGPQETQYF
. TRBJ2-2 . TRBV10-3 TGTGCCATCAGGAACAGTAACACCGGGGAGCTGTTTTTT CAIRNSNTGELFF
few TRBJ2-1 TRBD2 TRBV5-1 TGCGCCAGCAGCTGGGGACTAGCGAGCTCCTACAATGAGCAGTTCTTC CASSWGLASSYNEQFF
few TRBJ2-1 . TRBV11-1 TGTGCCAGCAGCTTTACCGGGACTAATGAGCAGTTCTTC CASSFTGTNEQFF
. TRBJ1-1 . TRBV7-2 TGTGCCAGCTCCCTAAAAGGGTCCGCCTACCGAAAAGCTTTCTTT CASSLKGSAYRKAFF
few TRBJ2-5 . TRBV7-2 TGTGCCAGCAGCTCCATGGTTCAAGAGACCCAGTACTTC CASSSMVQETQYF